A single sample is the source of the 17 T cell receptor beta chains below, sequenced in a study of blood T cell repertoires in COVID-19. TCRdb's table, derived via immunoSEQ multiplex PCR, lists solely in-frame clones and lacks some. The table lists approximately 20,000 clones, roughly 89% of them singletons. Sequencing was performed on peripheral blood. These receptors originate from a human donor in a cohort sampled during active COVID-19.

This clone has just a few counts. The chain recombines TRBV14 with TRBJ1-6; D remains unclear. CDR1 SGHDN and CDR2 FVKESK come from the germline V gene. The CDR3 spans 14 residues. Trimming stripped 1 base from V and 9 bases from J, with 10 bases between. Written as DNA, the CDR3 is TGTGCCAGCAGCCAAGGAGGGTTGGCTTCACCCCTCCACTTT. Translation gives CASSQGGLASPLHF.

The chain couples TRBV7-9 to TRBJ2-3; TRBD2 aligns across 12 bases. The CDR3 runs 16 residues. The V segment lost 5 bases and the J segment 2 bases; nucleotides outside the gene matches: 5. Germline V gene data show CDR1 as SEHNR and CDR2 as FQNEAQ (reference sequence). This chain's CDR3 is CASSPRTSGVTDTQYF. The CDR3 DNA is TGTGCCAGCAGCCCCAGGACTAGCGGGGTCACAGATACGCAGTATTTT.

J is TRBJ2-3 and V is TRBV11-3; tentatively, D is TRBD2 (5 bases). V was pared by 4 bases and J by 4 bases, with 15 bases between. The CDR3 covers 15 residues. Germline V gene sequence: CDR1 SGHNT, CDR2 YENEEA. This CDR3 reads CASSSDGSRADTQYF. CDR3 sequence (DNA): TGTGCCAGCAGCTCGGACGGATCGAGGGCAGATACGCAGTATTTT. The entire variable domain, with the rest obtained from reference TRBV11-3 and TRBJ2-3, is as follows: EAGVVQSPRYKIIEKKQPVAFWCNPISGHNTLYWYLQNLGQGPELLIRYENEEAVDDSQLPKDRFSAERLKGVDSTLKIQPAELGDSAVYLCASSSDGSRADTQYFGPGTRLTVL.

The chain has TRBV6-2 or TRBV6-3 and TRBJ2-7; possible D gene TRBD1, 6 bases. This CDR3 spans 13 amino acids. The germline V gene encodes CDR1 MNHEY and CDR2 SVGEGT. Trimming left V 5 bases short and J 3 bases short, with 11 bases between. The CDR3 spells CASSNLDSYEQYF. The CDR3, as DNA: TGTGCCAGCAGTAACTTGGACAGCTACGAGCAGTACTTC.

As for this clone: One end of the junction varies from germline; a read error may be responsible. The V and J genes are TRBV7-9 and TRBJ1-1, with 7 bases matching TRBD1. The CDR3 sequence is 12 residues long. Germline lookup yields CDR1 SEHNR and CDR2 FQNEAQ (reference sequence). CDR3 loop: CASSPNARGVTF. For the CDR3, the DNA is TGTGCCAGCAGCCCTAATGCCAGGGGGGTAACTTTT.

The rearrangement uses TRBV7-8 and TRBJ2-7; 8 positions agree with TRBD1. The ends lost 2 bases at V and 3 bases at J; junction bases unmatched: 9. The germline V gene has CDR1 SGHVS and CDR2 FQNEAQ. The CDR3 consists of 16 residues. Written as DNA, the CDR3 is TGTGCCAGCAGCTTATCTCGGACAGGGTCGCTCTACGAGCAGTACTTC. Translation gives CASSLSRTGSLYEQYF.

The genes are TRBV6-2 or TRBV6-3 and TRBJ2-1, with TRBD2 matching over 11 bases. This CDR3 contains 14 residues. V trimming: 5 bases; J trimming: 6 bases; junction bases outside the gene matches: 3. The germline V gene encodes CDR1 MNHEY and CDR2 SVGEGT. CDR3 sequence: CASSGTSGSNEQFF. CDR3 nucleotide sequence: TGTGCCAGCAGTGGGACTAGCGGATCCAATGAGCAGTTCTTC.

The V and J genes are TRBV29-1 and TRBJ1-2; 8 nucleotides match TRBD1. The CDR3 has 13 residues. With 4 bases clipped from V and 5 bases from J, the junction kept 6 bases outside the gene matches. Germline-derived CDR1 and CDR2 are SQVTM and ANQGSEA. CDR3 protein: CSVVTGDRYGYTF. In nucleotides, the CDR3 is TGCAGCGTTGTGACAGGGGATCGGTATGGCTACACCTTC.

The chain carries TRBV5-5 and TRBJ2-5; 8 positions agree with TRBD2. The CDR3 contains 16 residues. V gave up 0 bases and J gave up 4 bases; unmatched junction bases: 8. Per the germline V gene, CDR1 is SGHKS and CDR2 is YYEKEE (reference sequence). The chain's CDR3 is CASSLGGGPAAETQYF. The CDR3 nucleotides are TGTGCCAGCAGCTTGGGCGGGGGGCCGGCGGCAGAGACCCAGTACTTC. The variable domain in full, with the rest retrieved from reference TRBV5-5 and TRBJ2-5, is DAGVTQSPTHLIKTRGQQVTLRCSPISGHKSVSWYQQVLGQGPQFIFQYYEKEERGRGNFPDRFSARQFPNYSSELNVNALLLGDSALYLCASSLGGGPAAETQYFGPGTRLLVL.

V gene TRBV4-2 combines with J gene TRBJ2-3; TRBD2 matches 8 bases. J lost 7 bases, V lost 1 base, and 7 bases had no gene match. CDR1 and CDR2 (germline): LGHNA, YNFKEQ. The CDR3 totals 15 residues. The CDR3 sequence is CASSQVGGGPNTQYF. The CDR3 DNA follows: TGTGCCAGCAGCCAAGTCGGGGGGGGTCCTAATACGCAGTATTTT.

The J gene is TRBJ1-6, the V gene TRBV27, with 7 nucleotides matching TRBD1. The CDR3 totals 14 residues. V dropped 5 bases and J dropped 10; count of bases not matched to a gene: 8. The V gene's germline CDR1 is MNHEY and CDR2 SMNVEV (reference sequence). The CDR3: CASSPRTGRSPLHF. The CDR3, as DNA: TGTGCCAGCAGTCCGCGGACAGGCCGATCACCCCTCCACTTT.

J is TRBJ2-7 and V is TRBV15; 9 nucleotides match TRBD1. The V gene end was trimmed by 0 bases and the J gene end by 4 bases; junction bases not matched to a gene: 1. Germline CDR1 reads LNHNV; CDR2 reads YYDKDF (reference sequence). CDR3 length: 14 residues. CDR3 in DNA: TGTGCCACCAGCAGAGAACAGGGGGCGTACGAGCAGTACTTC. Amino acid sequence: CATSREQGAYEQYF.

V gene TRBV7-6 combines with J gene TRBJ1-5; D uncertain. Germline CDR1 and CDR2: SGHVS and FNYEAQ. With 2 bases removed from V and 5 bases from J, the gap between germline ends came to 10 bases. This CDR3 has 14 amino acids. CDR3 sequence: CASSLLTEDQPQHF. In DNA form, the CDR3 reads TGTGCCAGCAGCTTATTGACTGAAGATCAGCCCCAGCATTTT. Complete variable domain (other parts from reference TRBV7-6 and TRBJ1-5): GAGVSQSPRYKVTKRGQDVALRCDPISGHVSLYWYRQALGQGPEFLTYFNYEAQQDKSGLPNDRFSAERPEGSISTLTIQRTEQRDSAMYRCASSLLTEDQPQHFGDGTRLSIL.

This clone was seen only once. This chain uses TRBV7-6 with TRBJ2-1, with 13 bases lining up with TRBD2. Unmatched junction bases numbered 8, after V lost 5 bases and J lost 7 bases. Germline V lookup: CDR1 SGHVS, CDR2 FNYEAQ. CDR3 length equals 16 residues. CDR3 sequence reads: CASSPRTSGSLNEQFF. The DNA of the CDR3 is TGTGCCAGCAGCCCCCGGACTAGCGGGAGTTTGAATGAGCAGTTCTTC.

The rearrangement links TRBV29-1 to TRBJ2-1; 7 positions agree with TRBD1. V dropped 7 bases and J dropped 9; count of bases not matched to a gene: 9. CDR3 length equals 12 residues. CDR1 and CDR2 from the germline V gene are SQVTM and ANQGSEA. The CDR3 is CSGYRGSGEQFF. CDR3 bases: TGCAGCGGGTACAGGGGTTCGGGTGAGCAGTTCTTC.

Concerning this clone: The same CDR3 arises from other DNA sequences in this sample as well. This chain joins TRBV5-4 and TRBJ2-2; possible D gene TRBD1, 6 bases. Germline V gene sequence: CDR1 SGHNT, CDR2 YYREEE (reference sequence). The CDR3 has 14 residues. Trimming took off 5 bases at V and 1 base at J, with 9 bases between the two ends. The CDR3 region has the DNA TGTGCCAGCAGTCCGGGACAGAACACCGGGGAGCTGTTTTTT. Protein: CASSPGQNTGELFF.

CDR3 in amino acids: CASSYPGFGYTF. CDR3 bases: TGTGCCAGCAGTTATCCGGGGTTCGGCTACACCTTC. V gene TRBV6-5 combines with J gene TRBJ1-2, with unresolved D. The germline V gene has CDR1 MNHEY and CDR2 SVGAGI. The length of the CDR3 is 12 residues. V was clipped by 3 bases and J by 8 bases, with 10 bases between them.